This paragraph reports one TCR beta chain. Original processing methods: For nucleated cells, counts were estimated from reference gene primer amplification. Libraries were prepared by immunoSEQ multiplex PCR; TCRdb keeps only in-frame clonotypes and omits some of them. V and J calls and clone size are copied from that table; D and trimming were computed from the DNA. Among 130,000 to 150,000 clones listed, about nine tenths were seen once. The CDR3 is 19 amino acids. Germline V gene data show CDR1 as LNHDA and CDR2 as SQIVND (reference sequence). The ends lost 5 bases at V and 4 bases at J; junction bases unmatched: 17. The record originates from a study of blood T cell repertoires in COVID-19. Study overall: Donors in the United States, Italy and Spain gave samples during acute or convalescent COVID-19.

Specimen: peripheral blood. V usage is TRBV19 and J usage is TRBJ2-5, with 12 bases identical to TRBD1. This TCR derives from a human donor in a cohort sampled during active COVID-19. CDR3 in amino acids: CASSDRDRGQVAIGETQYF. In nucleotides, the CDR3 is TGTGCCAGTAGTGACCGGGACAGGGGGCAGGTCGCTATTGGAGAGACCCAGTACTTC.